The T cell receptor beta chain described here comes from a study of T cells in women clearing cervical HPV infection. On the study more broadly: Case blood drawn at lesion detection; control blood after infection cleared. Only a few women had HLA typing results available.

V dropped 0 bases and J dropped 0; count of bases not matched to a gene: 6. CDR3 length: 16 residues. Per germline, CDR1 SGHRS and CDR2 YFSETQ. As regards this clone: The sequenced fragment ends 3 residues before the CDR3 boundary, so the rest is inferred from the germline J gene.

All donors had a single incident cervical HPV16 infection, not prevalent. The repertoire was sequenced with immunoSEQ multiplex PCR; TCRdb's copy has only in-frame clones and lacks some. The listing records more than 30,000 clones. This receptor was taken from a woman aged 18 to 75 with a cervical HPV16 infection that either progressed to CIN3+ or cleared (not recorded which). The chain couples TRBV5-1 to TRBJ2-7, with 7 bases fitting TRBD2. The specimen sequenced was blood buffy coat. The CDR3 loop reads CASSLGSGTNSYEQYF. The DNA read from the CDR3 is TGCGCCAGCAGCTTGGGGTCCGGGACTAACTCCTACGAG.